This entry lists 16 T cell receptor beta chains sequenced from one sample in a study of T-cell memory formation after mild COVID-19. TCRdb used MiXCR to reprocess the 5' RACE reads, holding one entry per CDR3 protein. The sample shows roughly 280,000 distinct CDR3 sequences, under 20% of them seen only once. Input material: PBMCs or a T cell subset sorted from them (not recorded which). Receptors were obtained from a man between 18 and 35 years old who had mild COVID-19 (a few samples of this study predate the infection). Cell type and time point are not known.

This clonotype came up many times. J is TRBJ2-7 and V is TRBV5-1; D unclear. This CDR3 has 14 residues. V lost 1 base and J 3 bases, leaving 11 bases between the germline ends. Germline V gene data show CDR1 as SGHRS and CDR2 as YFSETQ. The CDR3 sequence: CASSLRVGYYEQYF. The CDR3 DNA is TGCGCCAGCAGCTTGCGGGTGGGGTACTACGAGCAGTACTTC.

The CDR3 DNA follows: TGTGCCAGCAGTTTCCGACAGGGTTCCTACGAGCAGTACGTC. Encoded protein: CASSFRQGSYEQYV. V gene TRBV28 combines with J gene TRBJ2-7, with 7 bases matching TRBD1. Per germline, CDR1 MDHEN and CDR2 SYDVKM. CDR3 size: 14 residues. V lost 3 bases, J lost 1 base, and 3 bases stayed unmatched.

The sample holds a few counts of this clonotype. The genes are TRBV28 and TRBJ2-1; D is tentatively TRBD1 or TRBD2 (8 bases each). The CDR3 covers 15 residues. The V gene lost 4 bases and the J gene lost 8 bases, with 18 bases spanning the gap. Germline V gene sequence: CDR1 MDHEN, CDR2 SYDVKM. The CDR3 is CASSSGGAGGYEQFF. CDR3 nucleotides: TGTGCCAGCAGTTCGGGAGGGGCAGGGGGCTATGAGCAGTTCTTC.

This clonotype was found a few times. V gene TRBV6-5 combines with J gene TRBJ2-3, with D uncertain. Germline values: CDR1 MNHEY, CDR2 SVGAGI. The CDR3 loop spans 9 amino acids. Trimming left V 6 bases short and J 8 bases short, with 3 bases between. Written as DNA, the CDR3 is TGTGCCAGCAGAAGTACGCAGTATTTT. It translates to CASRSTQYF.

The table lists this clonotype with a few counts. V and J are TRBV11-2 and TRBJ2-5, with TRBD2 matching 9 bases. The CDR3 spans 16 residues. In germline, CDR1 is SGHAT, CDR2 FQNNGV. V lost 1 base to trimming and J lost 4 bases; unmatched junction nucleotides: 7. The CDR3 DNA is TGTGCCAGCAGCTTAGGTCCTAGCGGGGTGGGAGAGACCCAGTACTTC. Protein product: CASSLGPSGVGETQYF.

This clonotype was found a few times. The chain joins TRBV29-1 to TRBJ1-2; tentative D call: TRBD1 (6 bases). Germline V lookup: CDR1 SQVTM, CDR2 ANQGSEA. This CDR3 region has 13 residues. V lost 3 bases, J lost 7 bases, and 15 bases lay in between. The chain's CDR3 is CSVEGQGLSGYTF. CDR3 DNA sequence: TGCAGCGTTGAGGGGCAGGGGCTTAGTGGCTACACCTTC.

This chain links TRBV20-1 with TRBJ2-3; 11 positions agree with TRBD2. The germline V gene encodes CDR1 DFQATT and CDR2 SNEGSKA (reference sequence). V was pared by 2 bases and J by 4 bases, with 2 bases of the junction left unmatched. This CDR3 comprises 14 residues. The CDR3 coding sequence is TGCAGTGCTAGACCGACTAGCGGGGCAGATACGCAGTATTTT. As protein: CSARPTSGADTQYF.

The chain has TRBV20-1 and TRBJ2-2, with D perhaps TRBD1 (6 bases). There are 15 residues in the CDR3. The germline V and J ends were trimmed by 0 bases and 7 bases, with 15 bases remaining between them. The germline gives CDR1 DFQATT, CDR2 SNEGSKA (reference sequence). CDR3: CSARDYRARGGELFF. The CDR3 DNA reads as TGCAGTGCTAGAGACTACAGGGCCCGGGGCGGGGAGCTGTTTTTT.

The genes are TRBV27 and TRBJ2-1, with 9 bases that match TRBD2. Looked up from germline, CDR1 is MNHEY and CDR2 is SMNVEV (reference sequence). V gave up 7 bases and J gave up 4 bases; unmatched junction bases: 2. The CDR3 loop spans 13 amino acids. The CDR3 DNA reads as TGTGCCAGCACGAGCGGGGGGTACAATGAGCAGTTCTTC. This sequence encodes CASTSGGYNEQFF.

This clonotype was counted ten times or more. The rearrangement links TRBV20-1 to TRBJ1-5; maybe TRBD1 (5 bases). V lost 3 bases and J lost 0, with 12 bases in between. The CDR3 loop spans 15 amino acids. Germline V gene data show CDR1 as DFQATT and CDR2 as SNEGSKA (reference sequence). CDR3 region: CSASHTGASNQPQHF. CDR3 DNA: TGCAGTGCTAGCCATACCGGGGCTAGCAATCAGCCCCAGCATTTT.

V is TRBV19 and J is TRBJ2-1; TRBD2 is a possible D gene (5 bases). The V end was cut by 3 bases, the J end by 1 base, with 13 bases between. CDR3 length: 16 residues. Germline V gene data show CDR1 as LNHDA and CDR2 as SQIVND (reference sequence). The CDR3 nucleotides are TGTGCCAGTAGTATCCGGGCTAGCCAGTCCTACAATGAGCAGTTCTTC. Protein: CASSIRASQSYNEQFF.

In this sample, this clonotype turned up a few times. The rearrangement uses TRBV28 and TRBJ2-1, with D maybe TRBD2 (5 bases). Trimming took 5 bases from V and 9 from J, leaving 17 bases between them. Per the germline V gene, CDR1 is MDHEN and CDR2 is SYDVKM. This CDR3 comprises 14 residues. CDR3: CASSTLDSNVEQFF. The CDR3 DNA follows: TGTGCCAGCAGTACCTTGGACTCTAACGTTGAGCAGTTCTTC.

The chain is built from TRBV4-1 and TRBJ1-6, with D possibly matching TRBD1 (5 bases). The CDR3 consists of 17 residues. Germline V lookup: CDR1 MGHRA, CDR2 YSYEKL. The V gene lost 3 bases and the J gene lost 7 bases, with 19 bases spanning the gap. The CDR3 is CASSQVVGGRVNSPLHF. As DNA, the CDR3 is TGCGCCAGCAGCCAGGTGGTGGGCGGCAGGGTAAATTCACCCCTCCACTTT.

Turning to this clonotype: A read error is possible here, since a much larger clone lies one base away. The chain combines TRBV10-3 with TRBJ2-2, with a possible D match to TRBD1 (5 bases). The V end was cut by 8 bases, the J end by 1 base, with 17 bases between. The CDR3 length is 16 residues. CDR1 is ENHRY, CDR2 SYGVKD, per germline. CDR3 loop: CAICGWTTLNTGELFF. The DNA for the CDR3 is TGTGCCATCTGCGGATGGACAACCCTGAACACCGGGGAGCTGTTTTTT.

In its sample, this clonotype was seen many times. V usage is TRBV5-1 and J usage is TRBJ2-5, with D possibly matching TRBD2 (5 bases). Per germline, CDR1 SGHRS and CDR2 YFSETQ. CDR3 length: 13 amino acids. The ends were cut back, 0 bases at V and 3 bases at J, with 6 bases in the middle. CDR3 DNA: TGCGCCAGCAGCTTGGTGAGGGAAGAGACCCAGTACTTC. The encoded protein is CASSLVREETQYF.

This clonotype was counted a few times. The chain joins TRBV7-2 to TRBJ2-1, with D tentatively TRBD2 (6 bases). Trimming removed 5 bases from V and 3 bases from J, with 11 bases in between. This CDR3 has 14 residues. Germline lookup yields CDR1 SGHTA and CDR2 FQGNSA. The CDR3 protein is CASSATRNYNEQFF. The CDR3 DNA reads as TGTGCCAGCAGCGCGACTAGAAACTACAATGAGCAGTTCTTC.